Shown below are 22 T cell receptor beta chains from a single sample sequenced in a study of T cell changes during pregnancy in multiple sclerosis. Here immunoSEQ multiplex PCR was the method, and the copy in TCRdb shows in-frame clones only, minus some. The table records approximately 59,000 clones, about 93% of them present only once. The input for sequencing was peripheral blood, taken in the third trimester of pregnancy. Source of these receptors: a female donor in good health, enrolled as a control in a pregnancy study.

The CDR3 nucleotides read TGCGCCAGCAGCCAAGGGGGCAGGGGGCACACTGAAGCTTTCTTT. It is translated as CASSQGGRGHTEAFF. The chain has TRBV4-3 and TRBJ1-1; 8 bases map to TRBD1. The germline V gene encodes CDR1 LGHNA and CDR2 YSLEER. This CDR3 has 15 residues. V shed 1 base, J shed 3 bases, and the junction held 4 bases outside the gene matches.

V and J are TRBV7-8 and TRBJ2-3; D call uncertain. CDR3 length: 14 amino acids. V shed 3 bases and J shed 5 bases, with 12 bases lying between them. Germline loops: CDR1 SGHVS, CDR2 FQNEAQ. The CDR3 region has the DNA TGTGCCAGCAGCTTTCAGCTCAGCGAAGATACGCAGTATTTT. Translating it yields CASSFQLSEDTQYF.

The chain is built from TRBV7-3 and TRBJ2-1, with TRBD2 matching 7 bases. The V gene end was trimmed by 5 bases and the J gene end by 4 bases; junction bases not matched to a gene: 8. From germline, CDR1 is SGHTA and CDR2 FQGTGA. This CDR3 has 15 residues. This CDR3 is CASSRSGTKYNEQFF. In DNA form, the CDR3 reads TGTGCCAGCAGCCGGAGCGGGACTAAATACAATGAGCAGTTCTTC.

The rearrangement uses TRBV7-2 and TRBJ1-6, with D perhaps TRBD1 (6 bases). CDR1 and CDR2 from the germline V gene are SGHTA and FQGNSA. Trimming left V 7 bases short and J 4 bases short, with 14 bases between. The CDR3 is 15 amino acids. The DNA of the CDR3 is TGTGCCAGCAACTTGGCCAGGGGTTATAATTCACCCCTCCACTTT. Its translation: CASNLARGYNSPLHF.

A remark on this clone: An end of the junction does not agree with germline; a read error may underlie this. Other DNA sequences in the sample encode the same CDR3. The chain joins TRBV4-3 to TRBJ1-1; D ambiguous. The germline V gene encodes CDR1 LGHNA and CDR2 YSLEER. The CDR3 is made up of 17 amino acids. CDR3 in amino acids: CASSQMYAGILNTEAFF. The CDR3 region has the DNA TGCGCCAGCAGCCAAATGTACGCCGGGATCCTGAACACTGAAGCCTTCTTT.

V and J are TRBV7-9 and TRBJ1-4, with a weak D call TRBD1 (5 bases). Trimming shortened V by 6 bases and J by 4 bases, and 18 bases separated the two germline ends. CDR3 size: 16 residues. The germline CDR1 and CDR2 sequences are SEHNR and FQNEAQ (reference sequence). The CDR3 sequence: CASRGTTTAGNEKLFF. CDR3 DNA sequence: TGTGCCAGCAGAGGGACTACGACAGCGGGTAATGAAAAACTGTTTTTT.

CDR3: CASSLRGNTEAFF. The CDR3 nucleotides are TGTGCCAGCAGTTTACGGGGAAACACTGAAGCTTTCTTT. This chain uses TRBV27 with TRBJ1-1; unclear D gene. The germline V gene has CDR1 MNHEY and CDR2 SMNVEV (reference sequence). V lost 2 bases to trimming and J lost 2 bases, with 6 bases between them. The CDR3 covers 13 residues.

This chain joins TRBV15 and TRBJ2-2; D is possibly TRBD1 (6 bases). V gave up 0 bases and J gave up 5 bases, with 10 bases separating them. Germline V gene sequence: CDR1 LNHNV, CDR2 YYDKDF (reference sequence). The CDR3 contains 15 residues. The CDR3 DNA is TGTGCCACCAGCAGAGATGGGGGACAAACCGGGGAGCTGTTTTTT. It codes for CATSRDGGQTGELFF.

The chain combines TRBV6-5 with TRBJ2-2, with D tentatively TRBD1 (6 bases). The V end was cut by 2 bases, the J end by 5 bases, with 12 bases between. The CDR3 is 15 residues long. The germline V gene encodes CDR1 MNHEY and CDR2 SVGAGI. The CDR3 protein is CASSYGRGLTGELFF. Written as DNA, the CDR3 is TGTGCCAGCAGTTACGGAAGGGGGTTGACCGGGGAGCTGTTTTTT.

V and J are TRBV7-8 and TRBJ1-1; D remains unclear. Trimming stripped 5 bases from V and 0 bases from J, with 7 bases between. The CDR3 is made up of 13 amino acids. Germline V CDR1 and CDR2: SGHVS, FQNEAQ. This CDR3 is CASSEELNTEAFF. CDR3 in DNA: TGTGCCAGCAGCGAGGAGTTGAACACTGAAGCTTTCTTT.

The chain recombines TRBV4-2 with TRBJ2-1; 8 nucleotides align to TRBD1. From germline, CDR1 is LGHNA and CDR2 YNFKEQ. The V gene end was trimmed by 0 bases and the J gene end by 3 bases; junction bases not matched to a gene: 1. The CDR3 runs to 15 residues. CDR3 loop: CASSQETGDYNEQFF. The CDR3 DNA reads as TGTGCCAGCAGCCAAGAGACAGGGGACTACAATGAGCAGTTCTTC.

The CDR3 loop is CASNSGQGAQAPLHF. For the CDR3, the DNA is TGTGCCAGCAATTCGGGACAGGGGGCGCAGGCACCCCTCCACTTT. The chain couples TRBV2 to TRBJ1-6; 12 bases map to TRBD1. The CDR3 length is 15 residues. V lost 7 bases to trimming and J lost 11 bases; unmatched junction nucleotides: 9. The germline V gene encodes CDR1 SNHLY and CDR2 FYNNEI.

This chain connects TRBV18 to TRBJ1-2; 8 positions agree with TRBD1. The CDR3 contains 13 residues. Germline V gene data show CDR1 as KGHSH and CDR2 as LQKENI. After removal of 10 bases from V and 7 bases from J, the junction contained 11 bases not matched to a gene. The DNA of the CDR3 is TGTGCCACCCCCCCGCGACAGGGGACTGGCTACACCTTC. It encodes CATPPRQGTGYTF.

This sequence joins TRBV6-5 and TRBJ2-1, with 11 nucleotides matching TRBD1. Germline CDR1 reads MNHEY; CDR2 reads SVGAGI. Trimming at V came to 6 bases and at J to 4 bases, leaving 5 bases not matched to a gene. This CDR3 has 15 residues. The CDR3 region is CASRGGTGGYNEQFF. The CDR3 coding sequence is TGTGCCAGCAGGGGGGGGACAGGGGGGTACAATGAGCAGTTCTTC.

The J gene is TRBJ2-2, the V gene TRBV2; a weak D match, TRBD2 (7 bases). This CDR3 is built from 18 residues. Trimming removed 0 bases at V and 4 bases at J, with 18 bases between. CDR1 is SNHLY, CDR2 FYNNEI, per germline. DNA for the CDR3: TGTGCCAGCAGTGAAGCGCTTCTCGCGGGGGCCCGCACCGGGGAGCTGTTTTTT. It specifies CASSEALLAGARTGELFF.

The chain recombines TRBV7-2 with TRBJ2-2; the match to TRBD1 covers 8 bases. With 7 bases clipped from V and 0 bases from J, the junction kept 16 bases outside the gene matches. The CDR3 has 19 residues. CDR1 SGHTA and CDR2 FQGNSA come from the germline V gene. CDR3 amino acids: CASIPGGHPPFSNTGELFF. Written as DNA, the CDR3 is TGTGCCAGCATCCCAGGGGGCCATCCTCCATTTTCGAACACCGGGGAGCTGTTTTTT. The whole variable domain, remainder taken from reference TRBV7-2 and TRBJ2-2, is GAGVSQSPSNKVTEKGKDVELRCDPISGHTALYWYRQSLGQGLEFLIYFQGNSAPDKSGLPSDRFSAERTGGSVSTLTIQRTQQEDSAVYLCASIPGGHPPFSNTGELFFGEGSRLTVL.

The chain uses TRBV4-3 and TRBJ2-7, with unresolved D. CDR3 length equals 14 residues. Germline V CDR1 and CDR2: LGHNA, YSLEER. The V end lost 1 base, the J end lost 4 bases, and 11 bases lay between the germline ends. The CDR3: CASSQGRSGYEQYF. CDR3 nucleotides: TGCGCCAGCAGCCAAGGTCGATCGGGTTACGAGCAGTACTTC.

V is TRBV5-1 and J is TRBJ2-5; D is ambiguous. The CDR3 has 13 residues. The V and J ends lost 6 bases and 0 bases respectively, with 9 bases between them. CDR1 SGHRS and CDR2 YFSETQ come from the germline V gene. The CDR3 loop is CASTSGNQETQYF. In nucleotides, the CDR3 is TGCGCCAGCACCTCAGGAAACCAAGAGACCCAGTACTTC.

This sequence joins TRBV4-3 and TRBJ1-4; maybe TRBD1 (5 bases). CDR3 length: 13 amino acids. Looked up from germline, CDR1 is LGHNA and CDR2 is YSLEER. The V gene lost 4 bases and the J gene lost 8 bases, with 11 bases spanning the gap. The DNA for the CDR3 is TGCGCCAGCAGCCTGGGGCCGCTAGAAAAACTGTTTTTT. This translates into CASSLGPLEKLFF.

The J gene is TRBJ1-3, the V gene TRBV28; 10 positions agree with TRBD1. Germline loops: CDR1 MDHEN, CDR2 SYDVKM. The CDR3 consists of 18 residues. J gave up 3 bases and V 4 bases, and 12 bases lay outside the gene matches. The CDR3 coding sequence is TGTGCCAGCAGTTCCCACTCCCCGACAGGGGGCGGTGGAAACACCATATATTTT. Residues: CASSSHSPTGGGGNTIYF.

V is TRBV9 and J is TRBJ2-7, with 7 bases identical to TRBD1. There are 18 residues in the CDR3. Losses at the gene ends were 3 bases for V and 3 bases for J; bases not matched to a gene: 18. Germline CDR1 and CDR2: SGDLS and YYNGEE. The CDR3 region has the DNA TGTGCCAGCAGCGCCCGGGACAGCCTTTACCCACGTATCTACGAGCAGTACTTC. Amino acids: CASSARDSLYPRIYEQYF.

The chain carries TRBV11-2 and TRBJ2-2; 10 nucleotides match TRBD2. V shed 4 bases, J shed 5 bases, and the junction held 7 bases outside the gene matches. Germline CDR1 SGHAT, CDR2 FQNNGV. This CDR3 region has 16 residues. The CDR3 region has the DNA TGTGCCAGCAGCTCCCCTAGCGGGGGAGGGACCGGGGAGCTGTTTTTT. Translated, it gives CASSSPSGGGTGELFF.